This TCR beta chain was sequenced during a study of T cell changes during pregnancy in multiple sclerosis. Data came from immunoSEQ multiplex PCR; TCRdb stores just in-frame clones and leaves some out. The sample has approximately 46,000 clones; about 93% are singletons. The material sequenced was CD4+ T cells from peripheral blood mononuclear cells, taken after pregnancy. The sequence was collected from a female donor with multiple sclerosis, enrolled in a pregnancy study.

CDR3 in DNA: TGTGCCAGCGGGAGCATTAACACTGAAGCTTTCTTT. This translates into CASGSINTEAFF. This rearrangement joins TRBV7-9 to TRBJ1-1; D is unclear. The germline V gene has CDR1 SEHNR and CDR2 FQNEAQ (reference sequence). This CDR3 is 12 amino acids long. Trimming shortened V by 8 bases and J by 2 bases, and 9 bases separated the two germline ends.